Listed here are 21 T cell receptor beta chains from one sample, sequenced in a study of blood T cells in healthy people across ages. With a J-beta primer mix and a sample-barcoded 5' primer, a second PCR ran about 6 to 11 cycles. TCRdb redid the calling of the 5' RACE reads with MiXCR, one entry per CDR3 protein. The repertoire holds some 1.8 million distinct CDR3 sequences, with about two fifths as singletons. Sequencing was performed on blood. The receptor source for this set is a human donor in good health.

The rearrangement uses TRBV25-1 and TRBJ1-6; D remains ambiguous. Trimming stripped 2 bases from V and 11 bases from J, with 10 bases between. The germline gives CDR1 MGHDK, CDR2 SYGVNS. The CDR3 extends over 13 amino acids. DNA for the CDR3: TGTGCCAGCAGTGAAGTGGGCCGGCCACCCCTCCACTTT. Translated: CASSEVGRPPLHF.

This clonotype was found a few times. The genes are TRBV12-5 and TRBJ2-7; TRBD1 matches 9 bases. Germline lookup yields CDR1 LGHNT and CDR2 FRNRAP. J lost 2 bases, V lost 1 base, and 6 bases had no gene match. This CDR3 is 16 amino acids long. The CDR3 protein is CASGLGKGTGTYEQYF. The CDR3 region has the DNA TGTGCTAGTGGTTTGGGCAAGGGGACAGGGACCTACGAGCAGTACTTC. Full variable domain (remainder filled in from reference TRBV12-5 and TRBJ2-7): DARVTQTPRHKVTEMGQEVTMRCQPILGHNTVFWYRQTMMQGLELLAYFRNRAPLDDSGMPKDRFSAEMPDATLATLKIQPSEPRDSAVYFCASGLGKGTGTYEQYFGPGTRLTVT.

This chain connects TRBV11-2 to TRBJ2-7; 8 bases agree with TRBD1. Trimming took 5 bases from V and 1 from J; bases not matched to a gene: 7. The CDR3 covers 15 residues. Germline lookup yields CDR1 SGHAT and CDR2 FQNNGV. CDR3 sequence: CASSRRDRNSYEQYF. Written as DNA, the CDR3 is TGTGCCAGCAGCCGCAGGGACAGGAATTCCTACGAGCAGTACTTC.

This clonotype has more than one count but fewer than ten. The rearrangement joins TRBV10-3 to TRBJ2-7; D might be TRBD1 (5 bases). Germline CDR1 ENHRY, CDR2 SYGVKD. The CDR3 has 15 amino acids. V lost 6 bases and J lost 0, with 15 bases in between. The CDR3 sequence is CAIRQDPSGSYEQYF. The CDR3 nucleotides read TGTGCCATCAGACAGGACCCATCGGGCTCCTACGAGCAGTACTTC.

The table lists this clonotype with a few counts. CDR3 nucleotides: TGCGCCAGCAGCCGCCAGGTTGGAGGCTACGAGCAGTACTTC. Translation: CASSRQVGGYEQYF. The gene calls are TRBV4-3 and TRBJ2-7; a possible D gene is TRBD2 (5 bases). The length of the CDR3 is 14 residues. V dropped 4 bases and J dropped 3 bases, with 13 bases sitting between them. The germline gives CDR1 LGHNA, CDR2 YSLEER.

This chain links TRBV24-1 with TRBJ1-2; no clear D gene. The CDR3 runs 16 residues. The ends were cut back, 3 bases at V and 4 bases at J, with 17 bases in the middle. Germline V gene sequence: CDR1 KGHDR, CDR2 SFDVKD. CDR3 loop: CATSDKGSRAFYGYTF. CDR3 nucleotides: TGTGCCACCAGTGATAAAGGTAGCAGAGCCTTCTATGGCTACACCTTC.

This clonotype was observed a handful of times. The chain uses TRBV20-1 and TRBJ2-3; D unclear. The CDR3 is made up of 10 amino acids. Trimming shortened V by 5 bases and J by 14 bases, and 14 bases separated the two germline ends. CDR1 DFQATT and CDR2 SNEGSKA come from the germline V gene (reference sequence). The CDR3 is CSARPPHPYF. DNA for the CDR3: TGCAGTGCTCGACCGCCCCACCCGTATTTT.

This clonotype showed up just once. V usage is TRBV7-9 and J usage is TRBJ1-1, with D unresolved. V lost 5 bases, J lost 0 bases, and 13 bases lay in between. CDR1 SEHNR and CDR2 FQNEAQ come from the germline V gene (reference sequence). This CDR3 has 15 residues. CDR3 sequence: CASSNLGFVNTEAFF. The CDR3 bases are TGTGCCAGCAGCAACCTGGGCTTCGTGAACACTGAAGCTTTCTTT.

The J gene is TRBJ2-5, the V gene TRBV12-3 or TRBV12-4; TRBD2 agrees at 7 bases. The V gene end was trimmed by 3 bases and the J gene end by 5 bases; junction bases not matched to a gene: 15. The CDR3 is made up of 17 amino acids. As DNA, the CDR3 is TGTGCCAGCAGTTTGGGCCCGGTGGTCTTGGGAGGGGAGACCCAGTACTTC. Protein sequence: CASSLGPVVLGGETQYF.

The genes are TRBV28 and TRBJ2-7; 9 bases fit TRBD1. V shed 6 bases and J 5 bases; nucleotides not matched to a gene: 11. The CDR3 runs 15 residues. Germline assignment: CDR1 MDHEN and CDR2 SYDVKM. The CDR3 DNA sequence: TGTGCCAGCAGGACACCGGGACAGGGACCTCACGAGCAGTACTTC. Translated, it gives CASRTPGQGPHEQYF.

The V gene is TRBV10-3, the J gene TRBJ2-1; TRBD2 matches at 7 bases. The CDR3 loop spans 18 amino acids. Germline CDR1 ENHRY, CDR2 SYGVKD. Trimming took 6 bases from V and 0 from J; bases not matched to a gene: 14. The CDR3 bases are TGTGCCATCAGCGAGATCCCGGAAGCGGGGAGCTCCTACAATGAGCAGTTCTTC. Protein: CAISEIPEAGSSYNEQFF.

This clonotype has at least ten counts. This rearrangement joins TRBV10-3 to TRBJ2-1, with D possibly TRBD2 on 6 matching bases. Trimming stripped 6 bases from V and 3 bases from J, with 27 bases between. The germline CDR1 and CDR2 sequences are ENHRY and SYGVKD. The CDR3 extends over 19 amino acids. The chain's CDR3 is CAISPLSYHLATHYNEQFF. The CDR3 DNA follows: TGTGCCATCAGCCCACTTTCTTACCACCTAGCGACCCACTACAATGAGCAGTTCTTC.

This clonotype was observed a few times. The rearrangement links TRBV12-3 or TRBV12-4 to TRBJ2-1; 11 bases are a match to TRBD2. The CDR3 contains 17 residues. J gave up 2 bases and V 5 bases, and 8 bases lay outside the gene matches. CDR3 bases: TGTGCCAGCAGTCCGAGTACTAGCGGGGGAACCTACAATGAGCAGTTCTTC. Protein: CASSPSTSGGTYNEQFF.

The chain uses TRBV28 and TRBJ1-2, with D perhaps matching TRBD1 (6 bases). The V end was cut by 5 bases, the J end by 7 bases, with 20 bases between. The CDR3 extends over 15 amino acids. Germline V gene sequence: CDR1 MDHEN, CDR2 SYDVKM. The DNA for the CDR3 is TGTGCCAGCAGTCTAGGCTGGGGGCGCGGGGGTGGCTACACCTTC. Encoded protein: CASSLGWGRGGGYTF.

This chain uses TRBV7-9 with TRBJ1-2; no clear D. Germline lookup yields CDR1 SEHNR and CDR2 FQNEAQ (reference sequence). V lost 2 bases to trimming and J lost 9 bases, with 13 bases between them. CDR3 length: 13 amino acids. The CDR3 is CASSLNGLDRYTF. CDR3 DNA: TGTGCCAGCAGCTTAAACGGGCTAGATCGCTACACCTTC.

There are a few counts of this clonotype. The V gene is TRBV5-1, the J gene TRBJ1-4, with 8 bases lining up with TRBD1. CDR3 length equals 14 residues. With 4 bases clipped from V and 8 bases from J, the junction kept 7 bases outside the gene matches. Germline values: CDR1 SGHRS, CDR2 YFSETQ. The CDR3, as DNA: TGCGCCAGCAGCACAGACAGGGGTGGGGAAAAACTGTTTTTT. As protein: CASSTDRGGEKLFF. The full variable domain, rest sourced from reference TRBV5-1 and TRBJ1-4, is KAGVTQTPRYLIKTRGQQVTLSCSPISGHRSVSWYQQTPGQGLQFLFEYFSETQRNKGNFPGRFSGRQFSNSRSEMNVSTLELGDSALYLCASSTDRGGEKLFFGSGTQLSVL.

The chain links TRBV30 to TRBJ1-1; D not resolved. CDR1 GTSNPN and CDR2 SVGIG come from the germline V gene (reference sequence). The V gene lost 1 base and the J gene lost 5 bases, with 11 bases spanning the gap. The CDR3 sequence is 13 residues long. CDR3 bases: TGTGCCTGGAGTGGTCAACCCGGGACTGAAGCTTTCTTT. This gives the protein CAWSGQPGTEAFF.

In its sample, this clonotype was seen a few times. This sequence joins TRBV10-3 and TRBJ1-1; D remains unclear. The CDR3 totals 14 residues. The ends were cut back, 3 bases at V and 0 bases at J, with 8 bases in the middle. Per the germline V gene, CDR1 is ENHRY and CDR2 is SYGVKD. The CDR3 DNA is TGTGCCATCAGTGAAAGTCAGATGAACACTGAAGCTTTCTTT. Translation gives CAISESQMNTEAFF.

The V gene is TRBV11-2, the J gene TRBJ2-5; D uncertain. The CDR3 runs 14 residues. Deletions cut 2 bases from V and 5 bases from J, with 12 bases between. Germline loops: CDR1 SGHAT, CDR2 FQNNGV. The CDR3 bases are TGTGCCAGCAGCTTATTGCCACGTGGGGAGACCCAGTACTTC. Amino acids: CASSLLPRGETQYF.

This clonotype was found a few times. The chain has TRBV7-2 and TRBJ2-1; either TRBD1 or TRBD2 may supply D (5 bases each). V lost 5 bases, J lost 6 bases, and 14 bases lay in between. The CDR3 spans 14 residues. Germline CDR1 is SGHTA and CDR2 is FQGNSA. In DNA, the CDR3 is TGTGCCAGCAGCCCCACCGGGACGGGCAATGAGCAGTTCTTC. It specifies CASSPTGTGNEQFF.

This chain connects TRBV6-5 to TRBJ2-1; possibly TRBD1 for D (6 bases). The germline V gene encodes CDR1 MNHEY and CDR2 SVGAGI. CDR3 length equals 15 residues. The V end lost 2 bases, the J end lost 10 bases, and 18 bases lay between the germline ends. In nucleotides, the CDR3 is TGTGCCAGCAGTTACGTGCAGGGGTATACCTACGAGCAGTTCTTC. As protein: CASSYVQGYTYEQFF.